This entry features one T cell receptor beta chain sequence. TCRdb keeps only in-frame clones here, not all; method: immunoSEQ multiplex PCR. This table has 5,000 to 7,000 clones, around 85% appearing once. J lost 1 base, V lost 6 bases, and 10 bases had no gene match. The CDR3 loop spans 16 amino acids. CDR1 and CDR2 (germline): MDHEN, SYDVKM. These data come from a study of T cell repertoires in ileal Crohn's disease. This TCR was recovered from an adult with Crohn's disease. Source material: ileal tissue. The chain carries TRBV28 and TRBJ1-2; 8 bases are a match to TRBD1. CDR3 sequence (DNA): TGTGCCAGCAGACCTCCCCCGGGACAGGTTAACTATGGCTACACCTTC. Its translation is CASRPPPGQVNYGYTF.